Sequencing of this T cell receptor (beta chain) was carried out in a study of OX40 agonist ivuxolimab in advanced cancers. Profiling relied on immunoSEQ multiplex PCR, and the TCRdb table lists in-frame clones only, not all of them. The sample records approximately 76,000 clones, roughly 85% being singletons. Trimming took off 5 bases at V and 0 bases at J, with 12 bases between the two ends. The CDR3 has 14 amino acids. CDR1 SGHDT and CDR2 YYEEEE come from the germline V gene. V and J are TRBV5-6 and TRBJ2-7; D call uncertain. The specimen was CD4+ or CD8+ T cells sorted from blood, collected in a trial of the OX40 agonist ivuxolimab. The receptor comes from an adult with an advanced solid tumor such as melanoma, head and neck, liver or kidney cancer. The CDR3, as DNA: TGTGCCAGCAGTCGAGTCAGTCGCTCCTACGAGCAGTACTTC. Encoded protein: CASSRVSRSYEQYF.